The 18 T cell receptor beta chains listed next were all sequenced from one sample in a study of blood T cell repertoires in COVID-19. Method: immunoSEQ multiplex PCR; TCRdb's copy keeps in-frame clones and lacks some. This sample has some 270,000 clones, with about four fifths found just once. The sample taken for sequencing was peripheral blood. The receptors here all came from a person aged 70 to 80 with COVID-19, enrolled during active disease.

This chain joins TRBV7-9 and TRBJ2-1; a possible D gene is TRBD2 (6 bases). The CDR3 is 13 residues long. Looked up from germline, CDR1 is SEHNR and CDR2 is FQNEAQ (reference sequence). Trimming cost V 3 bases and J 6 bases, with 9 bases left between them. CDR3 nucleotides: TGTGCCAGCAGCTTGGGAGGAGCCAATGAGCAGTTCTTC. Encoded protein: CASSLGGANEQFF.

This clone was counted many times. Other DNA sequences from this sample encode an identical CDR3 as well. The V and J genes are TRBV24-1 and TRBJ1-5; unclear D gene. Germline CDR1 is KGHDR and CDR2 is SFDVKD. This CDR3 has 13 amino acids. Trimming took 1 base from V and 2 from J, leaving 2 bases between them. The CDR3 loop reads CATSDFGNQPQHF. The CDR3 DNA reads TGTGCCACCAGTGATTTCGGCAATCAGCCCCAGCATTTT.

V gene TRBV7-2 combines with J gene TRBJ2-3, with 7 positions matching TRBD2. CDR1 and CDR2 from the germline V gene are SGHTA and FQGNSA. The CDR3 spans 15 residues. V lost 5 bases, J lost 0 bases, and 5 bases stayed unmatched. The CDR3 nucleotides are TGTGCCAGCAGCCAATTACTAGCGAGCACAGATACGCAGTATTTT. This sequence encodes CASSQLLASTDTQYF.

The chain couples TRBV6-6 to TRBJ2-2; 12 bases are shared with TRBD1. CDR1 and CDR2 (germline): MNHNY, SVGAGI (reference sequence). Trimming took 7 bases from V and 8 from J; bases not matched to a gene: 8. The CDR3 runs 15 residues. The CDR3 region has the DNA TGTGCCAGCACCCAGGGGACAGGGGGCGGAGGGGAGCTGTTTTTT. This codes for CASTQGTGGGGELFF.

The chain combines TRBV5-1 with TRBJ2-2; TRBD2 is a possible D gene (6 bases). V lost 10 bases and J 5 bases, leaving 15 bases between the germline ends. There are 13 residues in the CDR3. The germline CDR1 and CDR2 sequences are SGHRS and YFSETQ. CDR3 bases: TGCGCCGCCTTGGAGGGAACAACCGGGGAGCTGTTTTTT. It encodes CAALEGTTGELFF.

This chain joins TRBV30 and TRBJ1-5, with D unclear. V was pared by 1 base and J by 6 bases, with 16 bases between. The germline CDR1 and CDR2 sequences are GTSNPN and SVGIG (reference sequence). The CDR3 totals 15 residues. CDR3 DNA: TGTGCCTGGAGTGACCCGGGAGGAGTTTCTCAGCCCCAGCATTTT. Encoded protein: CAWSDPGGVSQPQHF. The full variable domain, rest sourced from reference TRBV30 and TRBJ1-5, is SQTIHQWPATLVQPVGSPLSLECTVEGTSNPNLYWYRQAAGRGLQLLFYSVGIGQISSEVPQNLSASRPQDRQFILSSKKLLLSDSGFYLCAWSDPGGVSQPQHFGDGTRLSIL.

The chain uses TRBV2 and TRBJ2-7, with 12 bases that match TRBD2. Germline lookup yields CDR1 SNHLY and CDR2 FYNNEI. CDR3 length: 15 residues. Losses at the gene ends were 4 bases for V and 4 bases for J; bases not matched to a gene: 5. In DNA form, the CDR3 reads TGTGCCAGCAGTGGTCTAGCGGGGGGGCGTTACGAGCAGTACTTC. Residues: CASSGLAGGRYEQYF.

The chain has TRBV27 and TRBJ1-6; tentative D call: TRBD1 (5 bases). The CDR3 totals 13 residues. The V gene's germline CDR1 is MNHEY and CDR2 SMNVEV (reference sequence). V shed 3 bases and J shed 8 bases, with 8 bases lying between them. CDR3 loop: CASSFRDYSPLHF. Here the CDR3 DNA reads TGTGCCAGCAGTTTCAGGGACTATTCACCCCTCCACTTT.

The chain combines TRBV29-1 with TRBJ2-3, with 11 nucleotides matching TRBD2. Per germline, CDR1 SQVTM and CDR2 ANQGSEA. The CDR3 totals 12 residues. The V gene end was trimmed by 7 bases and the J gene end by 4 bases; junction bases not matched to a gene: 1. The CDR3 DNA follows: TGCAGCGCACTAGCGGGAGCAGATACGCAGTATTTT. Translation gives CSALAGADTQYF.

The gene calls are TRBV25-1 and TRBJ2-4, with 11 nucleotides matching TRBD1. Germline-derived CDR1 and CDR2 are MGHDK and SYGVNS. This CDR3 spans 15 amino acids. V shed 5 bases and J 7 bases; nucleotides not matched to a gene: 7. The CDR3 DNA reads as TGTGCCAGCAGTCAGTTCGGGACAGGGGGGAACATTCAGTACTTC. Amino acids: CASSQFGTGGNIQYF. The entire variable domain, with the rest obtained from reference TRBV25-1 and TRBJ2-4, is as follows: EADIYQTPRYLVIGTGKKITLECSQTMGHDKMYWYQQDPGMELHLIHYSYGVNSTEKGDLSSESTVSRIRTEHFPLTLESARPSHTSQYLCASSQFGTGGNIQYFGAGTRLSVL.

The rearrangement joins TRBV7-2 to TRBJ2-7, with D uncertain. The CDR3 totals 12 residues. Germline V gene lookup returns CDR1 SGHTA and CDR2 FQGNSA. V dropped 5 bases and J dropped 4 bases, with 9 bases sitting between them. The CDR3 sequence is CASSPHTYEQYF. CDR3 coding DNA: TGTGCCAGCAGCCCTCATACATACGAGCAGTACTTC. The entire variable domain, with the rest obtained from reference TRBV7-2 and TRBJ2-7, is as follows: GAGVSQSPSNKVTEKGKDVELRCDPISGHTALYWYRQSLGQGLEFLIYFQGNSAPDKSGLPSDRFSAERTGGSVSTLTIQRTQQEDSAVYLCASSPHTYEQYFGPGTRLTVT.

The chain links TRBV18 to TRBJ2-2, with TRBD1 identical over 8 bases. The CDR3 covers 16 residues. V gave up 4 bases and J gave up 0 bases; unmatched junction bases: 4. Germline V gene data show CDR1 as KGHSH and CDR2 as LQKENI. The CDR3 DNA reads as TGTGCCAGCTCACGGAGGGGACAGGCGAACACCGGGGAGCTGTTTTTT. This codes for CASSRRGQANTGELFF.

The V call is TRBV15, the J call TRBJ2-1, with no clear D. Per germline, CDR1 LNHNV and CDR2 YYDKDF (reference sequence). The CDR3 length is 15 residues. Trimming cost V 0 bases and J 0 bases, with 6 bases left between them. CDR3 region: CATSREVSSYNEQFF. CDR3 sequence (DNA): TGTGCCACCAGCAGAGAGGTCAGCTCCTACAATGAGCAGTTCTTC.

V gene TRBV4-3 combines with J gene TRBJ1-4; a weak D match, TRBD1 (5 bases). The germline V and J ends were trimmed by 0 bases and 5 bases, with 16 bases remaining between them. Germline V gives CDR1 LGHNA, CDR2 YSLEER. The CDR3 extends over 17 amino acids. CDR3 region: CASSQEPGRVVNEKLFF. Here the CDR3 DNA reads TGCGCCAGCAGCCAAGAGCCAGGGAGGGTGGTGAATGAAAAACTGTTTTTT.

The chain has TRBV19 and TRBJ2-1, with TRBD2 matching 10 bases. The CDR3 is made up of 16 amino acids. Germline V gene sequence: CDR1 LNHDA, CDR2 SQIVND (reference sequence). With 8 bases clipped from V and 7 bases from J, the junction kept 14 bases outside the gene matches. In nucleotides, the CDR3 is TGTGCCAGTCGAAAAGACCCGCTAGCGGGAGTGAATGAGCAGTTCTTC. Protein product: CASRKDPLAGVNEQFF.

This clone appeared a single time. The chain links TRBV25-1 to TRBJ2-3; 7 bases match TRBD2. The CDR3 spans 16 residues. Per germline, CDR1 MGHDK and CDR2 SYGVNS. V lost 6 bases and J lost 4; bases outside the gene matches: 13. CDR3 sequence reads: CASSPIGREGSDTQYF. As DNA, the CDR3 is TGTGCCAGCAGCCCCATTGGGAGGGAGGGCTCAGATACGCAGTATTTT.

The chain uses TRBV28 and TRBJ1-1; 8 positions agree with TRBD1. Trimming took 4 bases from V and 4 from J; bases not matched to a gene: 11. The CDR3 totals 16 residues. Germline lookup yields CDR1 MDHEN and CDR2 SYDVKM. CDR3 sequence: CASSSDPQGAVTEAFF. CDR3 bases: TGTGCCAGCAGTTCCGACCCGCAGGGGGCGGTCACTGAAGCTTTCTTT.

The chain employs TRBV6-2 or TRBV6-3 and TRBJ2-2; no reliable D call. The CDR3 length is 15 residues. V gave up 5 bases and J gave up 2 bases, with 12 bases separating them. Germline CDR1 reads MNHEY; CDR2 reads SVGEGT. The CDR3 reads CASSSETGNTGELFF. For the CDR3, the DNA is TGTGCCAGCAGTAGTGAGACTGGTAACACCGGGGAGCTGTTTTTT.